Below, one T cell receptor beta chain is given with its context. Its antigen is as yet unknown. The data were obtained in a study of CD8+CD57+ T cells in acquired aplastic anemia. Background on the study: Yields of DNA that came from sorted CD4+ and CD8+ cells averaged roughly 3.3 ug.

Points from the study as a whole: Roughly 29 was the count of CD8+ CDR3 sequences that patients shared with controls. Between patients and controls, CD8+ Simpson's diversity did not vary significantly.

The template used for profiling TCR beta VDJ and CDR3 was genomic DNA. Using its own MiXCR run on the reads, TCRdb lists one record per CDR3 protein. In the table there are roughly 180,000 distinct CDR3 sequences, over 60% of which are singletons. The V and J ends lost 2 bases and 6 bases, in that order; junction bases with no gene match: 4. Germline CDR1 and CDR2: SGHTA and FQGTGA. CDR3 length: 15 amino acids. Sequenced: sorted CD4+, CD8+, or CD8+CD57+ T cells (not recorded which) from PBMCs. The receptor comes from a human donor with severe aplastic anemia or a healthy control (not recorded which). The rearrangement joins TRBV7-3 to TRBJ2-2, with 9 positions matching TRBD2. In DNA form, the CDR3 reads TGTGCCAGCAGCTTAGCTAGCGGGGTGGCCGGGGAGCTGTTTTTT. It yields the protein CASSLASGVAGELFF.